This entry is about one TCR beta chain. The specificity of this receptor is unknown. One base away there is no much larger clone; base qualities are not given. Ends trimmed: V by 5 bases, J by 5 bases; bases unmatched to a gene: 9. From its cysteine to its phenylalanine, the CDR3 spans 16 amino acids. Only the CDR3 portion is preserved as DNA: 48 bases, with reading frame beginning at the first base. CDR1 and CDR2, per the germline V gene, are LGHNA and YSLEER. In total, roughly 670 healthy bone marrow donors made up the cohort. At the time of sampling, every cohort member was nominally healthy, though immune exposures that went unrecorded were likely present. The donor tested CMV seronegative, placing the donor among the 350 or so seronegative members of the cohort. A peripheral blood sample was provided by each donor, and peripheral blood mononuclear cells were used for TCR beta sequencing. Genomic DNA extraction from the blood cell samples was performed with the Qiagen DNeasy Blood Extraction Kit.

This entry comes from a study of cytomegalovirus exposure and HLA in healthy donors (dated by TCRdb to 2016 to 2017). Broadly, across the study: An earlier analysis of some 500 of the donors reported 250 to 300 Gb of sequence data and around 110 million unique TCR beta sequences from roughly 180 million T cells. About 300 gigabases of sequencing data and tens of millions of unique TCR sequences were included in an early release covering several hundred HLA-typed donors. The genetic ancestry cluster associated with self-reported Caucasian donors included over 65% of the roughly 390 genotyped donors. The study aimed to test whether signatures of past pathogen exposure could be identified by cataloging public T cell receptors. The T cell repertoires of 550 to 850 subjects were profiled by immunosequencing and related to cytomegalovirus serostatus. Along with the approximately 700-subject first cohort, a separate validation cohort of over a hundred different subjects was used. The study combined high-throughput TCR immunosequencing, statistical association of individual TCRs with disease status, and machine learning to predict cytomegalovirus infection status. A later analysis re-analyzed previously published TCR beta repertoires from 650 to 800 donors and added high-resolution HLA genotyping to study TCR occurrence patterns. The later analysis used no new phenotypic data to find candidate immune exposures, relying instead on TCR beta sequences and their occurrence across donors. To decide whether each TCR beta V gene segment behaved as functional or pseudogenic, an earlier analysis of approximately 620 of the donors relied on high-throughput TCR beta sequencing. Donor age, sex, ethnicity and CMV serostatus were collected together with the repertoire data. In a later genetic analysis, genome-wide SNP genotypes for about 65% of the roughly 670 donors were used, and that subset was treated as a discovery cohort. All discovery cohort repertoires had been generated using a single sequencing platform. HLA typing included class I and class II loci at four-digit resolution. Typing coverage varied by locus: 629-630 donors for A, B, C, DRB1 and DQB1; under 550 for DQA1; approximately 570 for DPA1; around 450 for DPB1. Because of strong linkage in the cohort, roughly five DR-DQ haplotypes were treated as single units for association and clustering. Across roughly 420 genotyped donors of the cohort, an average of approximately 240,000 unique TCR beta nucleotide sequences per donor were sequenced, and roughly a sixth of those sequences were non-productive. Results and caveats for the whole study, not just this receptor: Because HLA typing was unavailable for some donors at each locus, only the typed subset was used in association tests. For the cohort, immune exposure information was limited to CMV serostatus. Only TCR beta chains were sequenced in this cohort, and the absence of alpha or paired-chain data limited detectable features. Presence/absence analyses assumed roughly uniform sequencing depth across donors, an assumption that may not hold. An association between a missense DCLRE1C variant and V-gene and J-gene trimming of TCR beta chains was found in a later genetic analysis and replicated in an independent cohort. The classifier was reported to diagnose cytomegalovirus status with high specificity and sensitivity in both the original cohort and the validation cohort. In a later genetic analysis, fewer N-insertions in productive TCRs were reported among donors in an Asian-associated ancestry cluster than the approximately 710-donor mean. When HLA alleles, especially DR and DQ, strongly co-occurred, attributing TCR associations to individual alleles was difficult. The 87-base-pair reads could not distinguish some IMGT-functional V segments, including TRBV6-2 and TRBV6-3, so those segments were excluded. Three of the identified cytomegalovirus-associated TCR beta chains were confirmed in vitro to be specific for cytomegalovirus antigens. According to a later analysis, parvovirus B19, influenza, CMV and Epstein-Barr virus appeared linked to several top co-occurrence clusters. Compared with equally common non-associated chains, HLA-associated TCR beta chains in a later analysis were more clonally expanded and had lower generation probabilities. Because counts were too low, roughly 16 rarely observed V segments, including chromosome 9 orphons, were left out of the earlier analysis of a few hundred of the donors. A further reported finding was that TCR beta sequences accurately predicted the HLA-A and HLA-B alleles for most subjects in the first cohort. The authors suggested that the approach could potentially be generalized to other disease states and immunological phenotypes. While some public TCRs were present in many individuals, most TCR sequences turned up only very rarely across donors. In the study, 164 TCR beta chains were listed as associated with cytomegalovirus. A later analysis found that TCR association rates varied across HLA loci, with DRB1 alleles showing the most associated TCRs and HLA-C alleles the fewest. A cluster of highly shared sequence variants was judged likely to represent a technical artifact of the sequencing pipeline. Specific HLA alleles were associated with 16,951 TCR beta sequences at a false discovery rate of 0.05 in a later analysis. Linkage disequilibrium might explain the correlated functional status among segregating V segments, but an unknown experimental factor could not be ruled out. In an earlier analysis of around 600 of the donors, most TCR beta V segments were observed in productive rearrangements about 87% or about 30% of the time, broadly matching IMGT annotations. In a later analysis, most CMV-associated TCR beta chains were found to appear HLA-restricted, with HLA associations seemingly driven largely by CMV exposure.

Library prep was done by the immunoSEQ multiplex PCR assay. For the multiplex PCR, a mixture combining 60 forward primers for TCR Vbeta segments and 13 reverse primers for TCR Jbeta segments was used. A multiplex PCR assay on genomic DNA amplified the CDR3 region of rearranged TCR beta genes. On the Illumina HiSeq System, the amplified TCR beta libraries were sequenced as 87-base-pair reads. The authors' pipeline ran thus. A later analysis tallied 75 million to 95 million unique TCR beta chains across the 640 or so repertoires, and approximately 11 million of those chains were shared by two or more donors. Raw reads were error-corrected and collapsed into unique sequences by a nearest-neighbor algorithm in which closely related sequences were merged to remove PCR and sequencing errors. CDR3 sequences were aligned to IMGT reference sequences to assign V, D and J gene segments. For a sequence to be retained, at least a six-nucleotide match to both a V gene segment and a J gene segment was required. A rearrangement counted as productive if the CDR3 had no stop codons and remained in frame with V and J, and every other rearrangement counted as non-productive. CDR3 was defined by IMGT convention, running from the second conserved V-encoded cysteine to the conserved J-encoded phenylalanine. In an earlier analysis of just under 600 of the donors, sequences lacking an unambiguous match to a single V gene segment were excluded. In an earlier analysis of roughly 600 of the donors, a V segment was called functional when productive rearrangements were above 56.7%, and segregating when the standard deviation between donors exceeded 5%. To diagnose cytomegalovirus status from the catalog of TCR beta chain sequences, a statistical classification framework was built. In a later analysis, TCR nucleotide sequences were compared against IMGT/GENE-DB human TR gene sequences so that V and J genes could be assigned. A later analysis assigned CDR3 sequences and most-parsimonious VDJ recombination scenarios with the TCRdist pipeline. In a later analysis, every TCR beta chain was defined by the combination of its CDR3 amino acid sequence and its V-gene family, and reads without a unique V-gene family were dropped. As a way to deal with suspected cross-contamination and a sequencing artifact, a later analysis dropped hundreds of nucleotide sequences that were highly shared and had low generation probability. In a later analysis, a clonal expansion index was calculated for each public chain from normalized within-repertoire ranks of inferred template counts. In a later analysis, generation probabilities were computed with a VDJ recombination model fitted to out-of-frame rearrangements, and the resulting probabilities were checked against IGoR. In a later analysis, TCR-TCR, TCR-HLA and TCR-CMV co-occurrence was scored with hypergeometric tests, and a repertoire-size bias correction was applied to TCR pairs. In a later analysis, false discovery rates were estimated by permuting HLA or CMV assignments 20 times. In a later analysis, co-occurring TCRs were grouped with DBSCAN, and TCRdist sequence similarity was added when clustering was performed within HLA-allele-positive subsets. Repertoires with fewer than 30,000 or more than 120,000 public chains, plus five repertoires with anomalous nucleotide sharing, were excluded from co-occurrence clustering. Not all clones reach the TCRdb copy of this immuneACCESS table, which keeps in-frame sequences only. Checked studies attribute under half of the gap to unresolved V genes and leave the rest unexplained. The V and J calls and the clone size are those of that table, but D and trimming were determined from the DNA. Recorded for this sample are fewer than 250,000 clones; roughly 83% of them occurred a single time. The ten largest clones take up roughly 1.5% of the sample.

This TCR was recovered from a woman between 45 and 60 years old in good health and CMV-seronegative. The sequencing sample was made of PBMCs. Rearrangement joined TRBV4-3 to TRBJ2-3; TRBD2 aligns with 11 central bases. The sequenced DNA: TGCGCCAGCAGCATTCAACTAGCGGGAGTAGGAGATACGCAGTATTTT. Its coded protein is CASSIQLAGVGDTQYF.